This is a list of T cell receptor beta chains from one sample in a study of response to subunit inactivated influenza vaccine. Using its own MiXCR run on the RT-PCR reads, TCRdb lists one record per CDR3 protein. Of 500,000 to 600,000 distinct CDR3 sequences listed, roughly 13% are singletons. Sequenced material: PBMCs from blood, taken more than 35 days after vaccination. All receptors derive from a man aged 50 or older who received an inactivated influenza vaccine. The CDR3 runs from the conserved cysteine through the conserved F or W. D genes are given only for firm matches. The size field is filled for only some rows; it gives once, few, many or a size class.

CASSWVAEGLGNEQFF	TGTGCCAGCAGTTGGGTAGCGGAGGGGTTGGGTAATGAGCAGTTCTTC	TRBV6-2/TRBV6-3	-	TRBJ2-1	-
CASSPGRAREKLFF	TGTGCCAGCAGTCCCGGGAGGGCGCGTGAAAAACTGTTTTTT	TRBV12-3/TRBV12-4	-	TRBJ1-4	many
CASSLVGLATPGELFF	TGTGCCAGCAGCTTAGTGGGACTAGCGACTCCCGGGGAGCTGTTTTTT	TRBV7-3	TRBD2	TRBJ2-2	few
CASSLARQGGDIQYF	TGTGCCAGCAGCTTAGCCCGACAGGGGGGGGACATTCAGTACTTC	TRBV7-8	TRBD1	TRBJ2-4	few
CASRVAGGNTGELFF	TGTGCCAGCAGGGTAGCGGGAGGGAATACCGGGGAGCTGTTTTTT	TRBV12-3/TRBV12-4	TRBD2	TRBJ2-2	many
CAISVYAGNEQFF	TGTGCCATCAGTGTTTATGCAGGGAATGAGCAGTTCTTC	TRBV10-3	-	TRBJ2-1	-
CSVSGRQGSYEQYF	TGCAGTGTTTCAGGGCGACAGGGGTCCTACGAGCAGTACTTC	TRBV20-1	TRBD1	TRBJ2-7	few
CASSYAGGSSETQYF	TGTGCCAGCAGTTATGCGGGAGGGAGTTCGGAGACCCAGTACTTC	TRBV6-5	TRBD2	TRBJ2-5	-
CASSYTREEAYEQYF	TGTGCCAGCAGTTACACGCGGGAAGAGGCTTACGAGCAGTACTTC	TRBV6-2/TRBV6-3	-	TRBJ2-7	many
CASSLRTSEPHEQYF	TGCGCCAGCAGCTTACGGACTAGCGAGCCCCACGAGCAGTACTTC	TRBV5-1	TRBD2	TRBJ2-7	few
CASSSRVAGYNEQFF	TGTGCCAGCAGTTCCAGAGTAGCGGGATACAATGAGCAGTTCTTC	TRBV6-2/TRBV6-3	TRBD2	TRBJ2-1	-
CASSEGTSENYNEQFF	TGTGCCAGCAGCGAGGGGACTAGCGAAAATTACAATGAGCAGTTCTTC	TRBV9	TRBD2	TRBJ2-1	many
CASSYLRTGGRETQYF	TGTGCCAGCAGTTACTTAAGGACAGGGGGTAGGGAGACCCAGTACTTC	TRBV6-5	TRBD1	TRBJ2-5	-
CASSLEYTDTQYF	TGTGCCAGCAGCTTAGAGTACACAGATACGCAGTATTTT	TRBV7-9	-	TRBJ2-3	-
CSVEGDPRSAKNIQYF	TGCAGCGTTGAAGGAGATCCAAGATCAGCCAAAAACATTCAGTACTTC	TRBV29-1	-	TRBJ2-4	-
CASSLMVTGTYNEQFF	TGTGCCAGCAGTTTAATGGTGACAGGGACTTACAATGAGCAGTTCTTC	TRBV12-3/TRBV12-4	-	TRBJ2-1	many
CASSRVGGTGELFF	TGTGCCAGCAGCCGCGTGGGCGGGACCGGGGAGCTGTTTTTT	TRBV7-2	-	TRBJ2-2	-
CASSDVGDFQYF	TGCGCCAGCAGTGATGTTGGGGACTTTCAGTACTTC	TRBV5-1	-	TRBJ2-7	-
CASSPNREFGYTF	TGTGCCAGCAGCCCGAATAGGGAATTTGGCTACACCTTC	TRBV4-2	-	TRBJ1-2	few
CASSLEGRAEGDTQYF	TGCGCCAGCAGCTTGGAAGGGAGGGCCGAAGGAGATACGCAGTATTTT	TRBV5-1	TRBD2	TRBJ2-3	-
CSAQGGQYGYTF	TGCAGTGCTCAAGGGGGGCAATATGGCTACACCTTC	TRBV20-1	-	TRBJ1-2	many
CATSDPYSRMSSYNEQFF	TGTGCCACCAGTGATCCCTACTCCAGGATGAGCTCCTACAATGAGCAGTTCTTC	TRBV24-1	-	TRBJ2-1	many
CASSQDRQGNYGYTF	TGCGCCAGCAGCCAAGATCGACAGGGGAACTATGGCTACACCTTC	TRBV4-1	TRBD1	TRBJ1-2	-
CASSPGTGAYQETQYF	TGCGCCAGCAGCCCAGGGACAGGGGCCTACCAAGAGACCCAGTACTTC	TRBV5-1	TRBD1	TRBJ2-5	-
CASSMLSGPNTGELFF	TGCGCCAGCAGCATGCTTAGCGGCCCAAACACCGGGGAGCTGTTTTTT	TRBV5-1	-	TRBJ2-2	-
CASSVGALSGGTDTQYF	TGTGCCAGCAGCGTAGGGGCCCTATCAGGGGGCACAGATACGCAGTATTTT	TRBV9	-	TRBJ2-3	-
CATGSRGRTDTQYF	TGTGCCACCGGGAGCAGGGGGAGGACAGATACGCAGTATTTT	TRBV24-1	-	TRBJ2-3	few
CASSSKRGGYTF	TGTGCCAGCAGTTCTAAAAGGGGTGGCTACACCTTC	TRBV2	-	TRBJ1-2	-
CASTTGVSDYGYTF	TGTGCCAGCACGACAGGGGTCAGTGACTATGGCTACACCTTC	TRBV28	TRBD1	TRBJ1-2	many
CASSLEGAAGQPQHF	TGCGCCAGCAGCTTGGAAGGGGCTGCGGGTCAGCCCCAGCATTTT	TRBV5-1	-	TRBJ1-5	few
CASSFPGRTDTQYF	TGCGCCAGCAGCTTCCCGGGGCGGACAGATACGCAGTATTTT	TRBV5-1	-	TRBJ2-3	many
CASSLRGRGSWWNEQFF	TGTGCCAGCAGCTTAAGGGGACGGGGGAGTTGGTGGAATGAGCAGTTCTTC	TRBV7-3	-	TRBJ2-1	few
CASSPRTSIHLQETQYF	TGTGCCAGCAGCCCGCGTACTAGCATTCACCTTCAAGAGACCCAGTACTTC	TRBV7-6	-	TRBJ2-5	few
CASSQGLGGYEQYF	TGCGCCAGCAGCCAAGGACTAGGGGGCTACGAGCAGTACTTC	TRBV4-3	-	TRBJ2-7	-
CAISEGSGRNEQYF	TGTGCCATCAGTGAAGGTTCAGGGCGGAACGAGCAGTACTTC	TRBV10-3	-	TRBJ2-7	-
CASRTSGNTDTQYF	TGTGCCAGCAGAACTAGCGGGAACACAGATACGCAGTATTTT	TRBV2	TRBD2	TRBJ2-3	-
CASSPIRETQYF	TGTGCCAGCTCACCGATCCGAGAGACCCAGTACTTC	TRBV18	-	TRBJ2-5	many
CASSQDQIAYSGNTIYF	TGCGCCAGCAGCCAAGATCAGATTGCATACTCTGGAAACACCATATATTTT	TRBV4-3	-	TRBJ1-3	few
CASSWLQGAGYQETQYF	TGTGCCAGCAGCTGGTTACAGGGTGCGGGGTACCAAGAGACCCAGTACTTC	TRBV13	-	TRBJ2-5	few
CASSNNYGYAF	TGTGCCAGCTCGAACAACTACGGCTACGCCTTC	TRBV12-3/TRBV12-4	-	TRBJ1-2	-
CASSFSGELDTQYF	TGTGCCAGCAGCTTTTCTGGGGAACTTGATACGCAGTATTTT	TRBV7-3	-	TRBJ2-3	-
CASSQTDSTDTQYF	TGCGCCAGCAGCCAAACAGACAGCACAGATACGCAGTATTTT	TRBV5-1	-	TRBJ2-3	few
CAISDTAREQFF	TGTGCCATCAGTGATACCGCAAGGGAGCAGTTCTTC	TRBV10-3	-	TRBJ2-1	few
CSASGLNPYEQYF	TGCAGTGCTAGCGGGCTGAACCCCTACGAGCAGTACTTC	TRBV20-1	-	TRBJ2-7	many
CASSLGSGGGYNEQFF	TGTGCCAGCAGCTTAGGGTCGGGGGGTGGCTACAATGAGCAGTTCTTC	TRBV7-2	TRBD2	TRBJ2-1	-
CASSNQAGVQVF	TGTGCCAGCAGCAACCAAGCGGGAGTTCAGGTTTTT	TRBV12-3/TRBV12-4	-	TRBJ1-4	few
CASSEEPRGLQFF	TGTGCCAGCAGCGAAGAACCCAGGGGTTTGCAGTTCTTC	TRBV5-5	-	TRBJ2-1	-
CSARTSGWQYNEQFF	TGCAGTGCTCGGACTAGCGGGTGGCAATACAATGAGCAGTTCTTC	TRBV20-1	TRBD2	TRBJ2-1	-
CASSPATSGGPYYEQYF	TGCGCCAGCAGCCCCGCGACTAGCGGGGGACCGTACTACGAGCAGTACTTC	TRBV5-1	TRBD2	TRBJ2-7	-
CASSLSGVAGGPRTYNEQFF	TGTGCCAGCAGCTTAAGCGGGGTAGCGGGGGGTCCGAGGACCTACAATGAGCAGTTCTTC	TRBV5-4	TRBD2	TRBJ2-1	-
CASSVGFGGYTF	TGTGCCAGCAGCGTCGGTTTTGGTGGCTACACCTTC	TRBV9	-	TRBJ1-2	many
CASSPSGLGAETQYF	TGCGCCAGCAGCCCCTCGGGCCTTGGAGCAGAGACCCAGTACTTC	TRBV5-1	-	TRBJ2-5	few
CSATDRGGTDTQYF	TGCAGTGCTACAGACAGGGGAGGCACAGATACGCAGTATTTT	TRBV20-1	TRBD1	TRBJ2-3	-